These 15 T cell receptor beta chains share one sample of origin, sequenced in a study of radiation and T cells in renal cell carcinoma. The time point here: blood 4 weeks post-SBRT, at nephrectomy. Documented treatment: 15 Gy SBRT to primary tumor, nephrectomy 4 weeks later. Profiling relied on immunoSEQ multiplex PCR, and the TCRdb table lists in-frame clones only, not all of them. The sample carries 130,000 to 150,000 clones, about 88% recorded once. The sample consisted of blood, taken from a patient whose treatment included radiotherapy and nephrectomy. These receptors originate from a woman between 50 and 59 years old with renal cell carcinoma.

V is TRBV7-3 and J is TRBJ2-1; possible D gene TRBD1, 5 bases. The germline gives CDR1 SGHTA, CDR2 FQGTGA. The V gene lost 6 bases and the J gene lost 3 bases, with 9 bases spanning the gap. There are 13 residues in the CDR3. In DNA form, the CDR3 reads TGTGCCAGCAGGGCAGGGAACTACAATGAGCAGTTCTTC. Encoded protein: CASRAGNYNEQFF. Full variable domain (remainder filled in from reference TRBV7-3 and TRBJ2-1): GAGVSQTPSNKVTEKGKYVELRCDPISGHTALYWYRQSLGQGPEFLIYFQGTGAADDSGLPNDRFFAVRPEGSVSTLKIQRTERGDSAVYLCASRAGNYNEQFFGPGTRLTVL.

V is TRBV30 and J is TRBJ2-7, with TRBD2 as a possible D gene (5 bases). Per the germline V gene, CDR1 is GTSNPN and CDR2 is SVGIG (reference sequence). V was cut by 1 base and J by 0 bases, with 13 bases left in between. The CDR3 totals 15 residues. The CDR3, as DNA: TGTGCCTGGAGTGGAGGGCAGGTGAGCTCCTACGAGCAGTACTTC. It specifies CAWSGGQVSSYEQYF.

The chain employs TRBV9 and TRBJ1-5; D uncertain. The CDR3 contains 14 residues. Trimming pared 7 bases from V and 2 bases from J, leaving 13 bases between. Germline V gene sequence: CDR1 SGDLS, CDR2 YYNGEE. The CDR3 is CASLGKTGNQPQHF. DNA of the CDR3: TGTGCCAGCTTAGGGAAGACGGGCAATCAGCCCCAGCATTTT.

This sequence joins TRBV6-1 and TRBJ1-4; weak D call: TRBD1 (6 bases). The CDR3 consists of 15 residues. Per the germline V gene, CDR1 is MNHNS and CDR2 is SASEGT. The V end lost 6 bases, the J end lost 3 bases, and 14 bases lay between the germline ends. CDR3 nucleotide sequence: TGTGCCAGCAGAACCGACAGGATAGCTAATGAAAAACTGTTTTTT. It is translated as CASRTDRIANEKLFF.

This clone was seen once. This chain links TRBV28 with TRBJ2-5; 8 bases line up with TRBD2. V shed 1 base and J 2 bases; nucleotides not matched to a gene: 3. Per germline, CDR1 MDHEN and CDR2 SYDVKM. The CDR3 has 15 amino acids. CDR3 nucleotide sequence: TGTGCCAGCAGTTTATCTGCGGGGGGACAAGAGACCCAGTACTTC. Protein sequence: CASSLSAGGQETQYF.

The chain combines TRBV5-1 with TRBJ1-1; tentatively, D is TRBD1 (6 bases). Germline V gene lookup returns CDR1 SGHRS and CDR2 YFSETQ. Trimming removed 0 bases from V and 2 bases from J, with 17 bases in between. This CDR3 region has 17 residues. CDR3 nucleotides: TGCGCCAGCAGCTTGGCACTATTCCGGGGGGCTAACACTGAAGCTTTCTTT. Translating it yields CASSLALFRGANTEAFF.

The chain couples TRBV19 to TRBJ1-1, with a weak D call TRBD1 (6 bases). Per germline, CDR1 LNHDA and CDR2 SQIVND (reference sequence). Trimming shortened V by 6 bases and J by 8 bases, and 22 bases separated the two germline ends. The CDR3 runs 15 residues. The CDR3 region is CASSITRTNRAEAFF. The CDR3 nucleotides are TGTGCCAGTAGCATCACCAGAACCAACAGGGCAGAAGCTTTCTTT.

On this clone: One junction end disagrees with the germline gene, perhaps due to a read error. CDR3 amino acids: CASNEGGGGSHSHEQYF. Here the CDR3 DNA reads TGTGCCAGCAACGAAGGTGGCGGGGGCTCGCACTCCCACGAGCAGTACTTC. The rearrangement uses TRBV28 and TRBJ2-7; D is possibly TRBD2 (7 bases). Germline CDR1 reads MDHEN; CDR2 reads SYDVKM. This CDR3 spans 17 amino acids. The full variable domain, in which reference TRBV28 and TRBJ2-7 provide the parts outside the CDR3, is DVKVTQSSRYLVKRTGEKVFLECVQDMDHENMFWYRQDPGLGLRLIYFSYDVKMKEKGDIPEGYSVSREKKERFSLILESASTNQTSMYLCASNEGGGGSHSHEQYFGPGTRLTVT.

This chain joins TRBV11-3 and TRBJ2-2, with 8 bases matching TRBD2. The germline V gene has CDR1 SGHNT and CDR2 YENEEA. V was clipped by 5 bases and J by 6 bases; unmatched bases: 8. The CDR3 is made up of 15 amino acids. The CDR3 region is CASSAGTSNAGELFF. In DNA form, the CDR3 reads TGTGCCAGCAGCGCCGGGACTAGTAACGCCGGGGAGCTGTTTTTT.

The chain recombines TRBV9 with TRBJ2-7; 7 bases match TRBD1. CDR3 length: 13 residues. V lost 3 bases, J lost 4 bases, and 4 bases stayed unmatched. Germline CDR1 and CDR2: SGDLS and YYNGEE. The DNA for the CDR3 is TGTGCCAGCAGCGCCGGGACAGAGTACGAGCAGTACTTC. Its translation is CASSAGTEYEQYF.

This clone has just a few counts. V is TRBV18 and J is TRBJ1-5, with TRBD1 matching over 11 bases. This CDR3 region has 15 residues. V shed 3 bases and J 7 bases; nucleotides not matched to a gene: 5. CDR1 and CDR2 from the germline V gene are KGHSH and LQKENI. The CDR3 loop reads CASSPSGQGGQPQHF. The CDR3 DNA is TGTGCCAGCTCACCTTCGGGACAGGGGGGGCAGCCCCAGCATTTT.

This clone was detected once. Other DNA sequences in the same sample also yield this CDR3. The rearrangement uses TRBV27 and TRBJ1-5; D remains unclear. The CDR3 is 14 residues long. The germline V gene has CDR1 MNHEY and CDR2 SMNVEV (reference sequence). Between the trimmed V and J ends, which lost 3 bases and 1 base, there was a span of 7 bases. The DNA of the CDR3 is TGTGCCAGCAGTTTTGGCGGAAGCAATCAGCCCCAGCATTTT. This sequence encodes CASSFGGSNQPQHF.

The rearrangement uses TRBV9 and TRBJ2-5; TRBD2 matches at 7 bases. Germline CDR1 and CDR2: SGDLS and YYNGEE. The V segment lost 2 bases and the J segment 5 bases; nucleotides outside the gene matches: 18. This CDR3 region has 18 residues. CDR3 in amino acids: CASSVRANWAGVEETQYF. DNA of the CDR3: TGTGCCAGCAGCGTGAGGGCTAACTGGGCGGGAGTCGAGGAGACCCAGTACTTC.

V gene TRBV6-6 combines with J gene TRBJ2-1; 8 bases match TRBD2. The germline CDR1 and CDR2 sequences are MNHNY and SVGAGI (reference sequence). This CDR3 spans 15 amino acids. Trimming at V came to 6 bases and at J to 7 bases, leaving 11 bases not matched to a gene. DNA of the CDR3: TGTGCCAGCAGGTCCACCGGGACTAGTATAAATGAGCAGTTCTTC. The encoded protein is CASRSTGTSINEQFF.

This chain connects TRBV19 to TRBJ2-7, with TRBD2 as a possible D gene (6 bases). The CDR3 sequence is 15 residues long. Germline-derived CDR1 and CDR2 are LNHDA and SQIVND (reference sequence). Deletions cut 1 base from V and 0 bases from J, with 10 bases between. This chain's CDR3 is CASSIGQGLSYEQYF. The DNA of the CDR3 is TGTGCCAGTAGTATAGGGCAGGGACTCTCCTACGAGCAGTACTTC. The complete variable domain, with remaining parts taken from reference TRBV19 and TRBJ2-7, reads DGGITQSPKYLFRKEGQNVTLSCEQNLNHDAMYWYRQDPGQGLRLIYYSQIVNDFQKGDIAEGYSVSREKKESFPLTVTSAQKNPTAFYLCASSIGQGLSYEQYFGPGTRLTVT.